The next 30 T cell receptor beta chains were all read from a single sample in a study of T-cell memory formation after mild COVID-19. TCRdb re-called the 5' RACE reads with MiXCR, one entry per CDR3 protein. The table includes roughly 580,000 distinct CDR3 sequences, approximately 18% detected once. Material: PBMCs or a T cell subset sorted from them (not recorded which). All receptors derive from an adult woman who had mild COVID-19 (a few samples of this study predate the infection). Cell type and time point are not known.

The V gene is TRBV12-3 or TRBV12-4, the J gene TRBJ1-5, with a weak D call TRBD1 (6 bases). This CDR3 is built from 15 residues. Trimming stripped 3 bases from V and 1 base from J, with 10 bases between. The CDR3 sequence is CASSFGGASNQPQHF. In DNA form, the CDR3 reads TGTGCCAGCAGTTTTGGGGGGGCGAGCAATCAGCCCCAGCATTTT.

This chain joins TRBV3-1 and TRBJ2-5; 7 nucleotides match TRBD1. CDR1 is LGHDT and CDR2 is YNNKEL in the germline V gene (reference sequence). The CDR3 has 14 residues. V lost 6 bases to trimming and J lost 0 bases; unmatched junction nucleotides: 4. The CDR3 coding sequence is TGTGCCAGCAGACCGGACAGGAACCAAGAGACCCAGTACTTC. Protein product: CASRPDRNQETQYF.

This clonotype came up a few times. The junction differs from germline at one of its ends, possibly a read error. The CDR3 sequence: CACSTWQGVSYEQYF. CDR3 sequence (DNA): TGTGCCTGTAGTACTTGGCAGGGAGTCTCCTACGAGCAGTACTTC. This sequence joins TRBV19 and TRBJ2-7, with D tentatively TRBD1 or TRBD2 (5 bases each). Germline CDR1 LNHDA, CDR2 SQIVND (reference sequence). The CDR3 covers 15 residues.

This chain connects TRBV4-1 to TRBJ2-3; weak D call: TRBD2 (6 bases). This CDR3 has 15 amino acids. The germline V and J ends were trimmed by 1 base and 5 bases, with 13 bases remaining between them. Per the germline V gene, CDR1 is MGHRA and CDR2 is YSYEKL. DNA for the CDR3: TGCGCCAGCAGCCAAGCTAGCGAGGAAAGAGATACGCAGTATTTT. Its protein product is CASSQASEERDTQYF.

At least ten counts were recorded for this clonotype. This chain uses TRBV24-1 with TRBJ2-5, with D possibly being TRBD1 (6 bases). The germline gives CDR1 KGHDR, CDR2 SFDVKD. This CDR3 region has 14 residues. The V end was cut by 7 bases, the J end by 2 bases, with 13 bases between. The CDR3 loop is CATSTGWRQETQYF. The CDR3 DNA sequence: TGTGCCACCAGCACAGGGTGGAGGCAAGAGACCCAGTACTTC.

This clonotype was observed a handful of times. The chain uses TRBV5-1 and TRBJ1-1, with TRBD1 matching 7 bases. CDR3 length: 14 residues. V lost 5 bases and J lost 1; bases outside the gene matches: 5. Per the germline V gene, CDR1 is SGHRS and CDR2 is YFSETQ. The CDR3 spells CASSVRQGNTEAFF. The CDR3 nucleotides read TGCGCCAGCAGTGTGAGACAGGGGAACACTGAAGCTTTCTTT.

This clonotype was observed a few times. CDR3 amino acids: CASSRDPGGYNEQFF. CDR3 in DNA: TGTGCCAGTTCTAGAGACCCCGGGGGATACAATGAGCAGTTCTTC. This chain links TRBV6-4 with TRBJ2-1, with D perhaps TRBD2 (6 bases). The CDR3 sequence is 15 residues long. Trimming removed 9 bases at V and 4 bases at J, with 19 bases between. In germline, CDR1 is MRHNA, CDR2 SNTAGT.

V and J are TRBV18 and TRBJ2-1; possible D gene TRBD1, 6 bases. CDR3 size: 18 residues. Germline CDR1 is KGHSH and CDR2 is LQKENI. V dropped 1 base and J dropped 4 bases, with 20 bases sitting between them. CDR3 amino acids: CASSPLVVQGRVYNEQFF. DNA of the CDR3: TGTGCCAGCTCACCACTTGTTGTACAGGGCAGGGTGTACAATGAGCAGTTCTTC. The full variable domain, in which reference TRBV18 and TRBJ2-1 provide the parts outside the CDR3, is NAGVMQNPRHLVRRRGQEARLRCSPMKGHSHVYWYRQLPEEGLKFMVYLQKENIIDESGMPKERFSAEFPKEGPSILRIQQVVRGDSAAYFCASSPLVVQGRVYNEQFFGPGTRLTVL.

In its sample, this clonotype was seen many times. This sequence joins TRBV7-9 and TRBJ2-2; possibly TRBD2 for D (5 bases). The V and J ends lost 0 bases and 4 bases respectively, with 12 bases between them. Germline lookup yields CDR1 SEHNR and CDR2 FQNEAQ (reference sequence). The CDR3 extends over 16 amino acids. CDR3 in amino acids: CASSLARGSRTGELFF. CDR3 in DNA: TGTGCCAGCAGCTTAGCGCGAGGGAGTCGCACCGGGGAGCTGTTTTTT.

The rearrangement links TRBV5-1 to TRBJ2-7, with a possible D match to TRBD2 (6 bases). The CDR3 runs to 14 residues. CDR1 and CDR2 from the germline V gene are SGHRS and YFSETQ. The V end was cut by 7 bases, the J end by 5 bases, with 19 bases between. CDR3 coding DNA: TGCGCCAGCGGATTCCGGACTACCCAGGACGAGCAGTACTTC. This encodes CASGFRTTQDEQYF. Filled out from reference TRBV5-1 and TRBJ2-7, the complete variable domain reads KAGVTQTPRYLIKTRGQQVTLSCSPISGHRSVSWYQQTPGQGLQFLFEYFSETQRNKGNFPGRFSGRQFSNSRSEMNVSTLELGDSALYLCASGFRTTQDEQYFGPGTRLTVT.

This clonotype was observed a handful of times. This chain links TRBV7-2 with TRBJ2-1; TRBD2 matches 8 bases. The CDR3 consists of 19 residues. The V gene's germline CDR1 is SGHTA and CDR2 FQGNSA. The V segment lost 1 base and the J segment 10 bases; nucleotides outside the gene matches: 21. The CDR3 region is CASSLGSGGSGTGSYEQFF. The CDR3 nucleotides read TGTGCCAGCAGCTTAGGAAGCGGAGGTAGCGGGACGGGTTCATACGAGCAGTTCTTC.

This rearrangement joins TRBV7-6 to TRBJ2-3, with D unresolved. Trimming removed 1 base at V and 3 bases at J, with 11 bases between. CDR1 is SGHVS and CDR2 is FNYEAQ in the germline V gene. There are 15 residues in the CDR3. The CDR3 here is CASSLGGLVTDTQYF. CDR3 coding DNA: TGTGCCAGCAGCTTAGGCGGATTGGTAACAGATACGCAGTATTTT. The complete variable domain, with remaining parts taken from reference TRBV7-6 and TRBJ2-3, reads GAGVSQSPRYKVTKRGQDVALRCDPISGHVSLYWYRQALGQGPEFLTYFNYEAQQDKSGLPNDRFSAERPEGSISTLTIQRTEQRDSAMYRCASSLGGLVTDTQYFGPGTRLTVL.

The chain recombines TRBV5-6 with TRBJ2-1; tentative D call: TRBD1 (5 bases). CDR3 size: 17 residues. Between the trimmed V and J ends, which lost 3 bases and 0 bases, there was a span of 16 bases. Germline assignment: CDR1 SGHDT and CDR2 YYEEEE. The CDR3 sequence is CASSSTFTGSSYNEQFF. CDR3 bases: TGTGCCAGCAGCTCTACCTTTACAGGCAGCTCCTACAATGAGCAGTTCTTC.

The gene calls are TRBV12-3 or TRBV12-4 and TRBJ1-1, with unresolved D. This CDR3 is built from 13 residues. V was cut by 6 bases and J by 9 bases, with 17 bases left in between. CDR3 protein: CASSLGTVGKAFF. The CDR3 DNA is TGTGCCAGCAGCCTCGGTACAGTTGGAAAAGCTTTCTTT.

V is TRBV6-1 and J is TRBJ2-5; D is perhaps TRBD1 (6 bases). Germline V gene lookup returns CDR1 MNHNS and CDR2 SASEGT. CDR3 length equals 17 residues. The germline V and J ends were trimmed by 6 bases and 5 bases, with 25 bases remaining between them. The CDR3 here is CASSIDYIRGRSETQYF. DNA of the CDR3: TGTGCCAGCAGCATTGACTATATCAGGGGTAGAAGTGAGACCCAGTACTTC.

This sequence joins TRBV25-1 and TRBJ1-4; D might be TRBD1 (5 bases). Trimming left V 3 bases short and J 8 bases short, with 7 bases between. Per germline, CDR1 MGHDK and CDR2 SYGVNS. There are 12 residues in the CDR3. The CDR3 loop is CASSEGGEKLFF. In nucleotides, the CDR3 is TGTGCCAGCAGTGAGGGGGGGGAAAAACTGTTTTTT.

This clonotype appeared once. CDR3: CASSHHRGRETQYF. The DNA for the CDR3 is TGTGCCAGTAGCCACCACAGGGGAAGAGAGACCCAGTACTTC. The V call is TRBV19, the J call TRBJ2-5; 7 positions match TRBD1. J lost 4 bases, V lost 6 bases, and 8 bases had no gene match. The CDR3 is 14 amino acids. Germline V gives CDR1 LNHDA, CDR2 SQIVND (reference sequence).

This clonotype was observed a handful of times. The genes are TRBV29-1 and TRBJ2-2; 7 bases are shared with TRBD1. The CDR3 is 11 amino acids. Germline trimming cut 7 bases from V and 9 bases from J; bases unmatched to any gene: 5. Germline values: CDR1 SQVTM, CDR2 ANQGSEA. DNA of the CDR3: TGCAGCGCGCACAGGGGCTGGGAGCTGTTTTTT. Translated: CSAHRGWELFF.

This clonotype was picked up a small number of times. The CDR3 DNA reads as TGTGCCAGCAGCTTTAGTCGGGGAGGCTCCTACGAGCAGTACTTC. Encoded protein: CASSFSRGGSYEQYF. The chain has TRBV7-2 and TRBJ2-7; D is perhaps TRBD2 (6 bases). V gave up 3 bases and J gave up 0 bases, with 12 bases separating them. The CDR3 contains 15 residues. Germline V gives CDR1 SGHTA, CDR2 FQGNSA. The whole variable domain, remainder taken from reference TRBV7-2 and TRBJ2-7, is GAGVSQSPSNKVTEKGKDVELRCDPISGHTALYWYRQSLGQGLEFLIYFQGNSAPDKSGLPSDRFSAERTGGSVSTLTIQRTQQEDSAVYLCASSFSRGGSYEQYFGPGTRLTVT.

This clonotype turned up a few times. This chain uses TRBV4-1 with TRBJ2-6, with D possibly matching TRBD2 (6 bases). The CDR3 length is 15 residues. V lost 7 bases to trimming and J lost 10 bases, with 20 bases between them. CDR1 is MGHRA and CDR2 is YSYEKL in the germline V gene. The CDR3 sequence is CASTQRRVGPNVLTF. CDR3 sequence (DNA): TGCGCCAGCACCCAGCGGAGGGTCGGTCCGAACGTCCTGACTTTC.

This clonotype was detected only a few times. This chain uses TRBV11-2 with TRBJ2-1; weak D call: TRBD1 (5 bases). The CDR3 is 14 amino acids. With 5 bases removed from V and 8 bases from J, the gap between germline ends came to 16 bases. The V gene's germline CDR1 is SGHAT and CDR2 FQNNGV. CDR3 DNA sequence: TGTGCCAGCAGCCTAGGACAAGGTCTCTATGAGCAGTTCTTC. Translation gives CASSLGQGLYEQFF.

Comment on this clonotype: This may be a read error, as it is one base from a much larger clone. The chain employs TRBV7-9 and TRBJ1-6; a weak D match, TRBD1 (5 bases). CDR3 length equals 17 residues. The germline CDR1 and CDR2 sequences are SEHNR and FQNEAQ (reference sequence). V was clipped by 2 bases and J by 7 bases, with 18 bases between them. CDR3 sequence: CASSLYRWLGGNSPLHF. In nucleotides, the CDR3 is TGTGCCAGCAGCTTATACCGATGGCTGGGGGGGAATTCACCCCTCCACTTT.

The chain links TRBV11-2 to TRBJ2-5, with 14 bases identical to TRBD2. This CDR3 spans 20 amino acids. The J segment lost 1 base and the V segment lost 4 bases, leaving 14 bases of the junction unmatched. Germline CDR1 and CDR2: SGHAT and FQNNGV. CDR3 nucleotide sequence: TGTGCCAGCAGCTCAGTACCCGGGACTAGCGGGGGCTCCGGCCAAGAGACCCAGTACTTC. Translated, it gives CASSSVPGTSGGSGQETQYF.

The chain links TRBV5-1 to TRBJ2-7; unclear D gene. The CDR3 sequence is 18 residues long. V was trimmed by 4 bases and J by 1 base, leaving 24 bases between them. The germline V gene has CDR1 SGHRS and CDR2 YFSETQ. DNA of the CDR3: TGCGCCAGCAGCGTATCACCAAGGGAAGGGCGCTGGTCCTACGAGCAGTACTTC. Translated, it gives CASSVSPREGRWSYEQYF.

The chain employs TRBV21-1 and TRBJ2-2; the table calls TRBD2, which could not be checked here. TRBV21-1 is classified as a pseudogene. The CDR3 loop spans 15 amino acids. The CDR3 DNA reads TGTGCCAGCAGCAACGGGGGGGGAAACACCGGGGAGCTGTTTTTT. Its translation is CASSNGGGNTGELFF.

This clonotype was counted a few times. V usage is TRBV7-3 and J usage is TRBJ1-1; a weak D match, TRBD1 (6 bases). The V gene's germline CDR1 is SGHTA and CDR2 FQGTGA. This CDR3 has 16 amino acids. Trimming left V 0 bases short and J 3 bases short, with 14 bases between. CDR3 nucleotides: TGTGCCAGCAGCTTAACCTTGATCGCAGGGGACACTGAAGCTTTCTTT. It translates to CASSLTLIAGDTEAFF.

The V call is TRBV20-1, the J call TRBJ1-5; 9 nucleotides match TRBD1. Germline V gene lookup returns CDR1 DFQATT and CDR2 SNEGSKA (reference sequence). V lost 6 bases to trimming and J lost 2 bases; unmatched junction nucleotides: 8. This CDR3 spans 15 amino acids. Here the CDR3 reads CSAVLGTGRNQPQHF. DNA of the CDR3: TGCAGTGCCGTTCTAGGGACAGGGCGCAATCAGCCCCAGCATTTT.

This clonotype was found many times. This rearrangement joins TRBV6-2 or TRBV6-3 to TRBJ2-7; TRBD2 matches at 10 bases. The trim removed 5 bases at V and 0 bases at J, leaving 4 bases unmatched. This CDR3 is 15 amino acids long. The germline V gene has CDR1 MNHEY and CDR2 SVGEGT. CDR3 nucleotides: TGTGCCAGCAGTACCACTAGCGGGGTCTCCTACGAGCAGTACTTC. Translated: CASSTTSGVSYEQYF.

This clonotype was picked up a small number of times. V and J are TRBV24-1 and TRBJ1-4; TRBD1 matches at 7 bases. The ends lost 3 bases at V and 0 bases at J; junction bases unmatched: 3. This CDR3 region has 16 residues. Germline V gene data show CDR1 as KGHDR and CDR2 as SFDVKD. CDR3 loop: CATSDRDSATNEKLFF. The CDR3 bases are TGTGCCACCAGTGATCGGGACAGCGCAACTAATGAAAAACTGTTTTTT.

This clonotype appeared a few times. The chain links TRBV29-1 to TRBJ2-5; TRBD2 matches 10 bases. With 2 bases clipped from V and 0 bases from J, the junction kept 3 bases outside the gene matches. The CDR3 spans 15 residues. From germline, CDR1 is SQVTM and CDR2 ANQGSEA. The CDR3 DNA reads as TGCAGCGTTGAAATACTAGCGGGGTACCAAGAGACCCAGTACTTC. It codes for CSVEILAGYQETQYF.